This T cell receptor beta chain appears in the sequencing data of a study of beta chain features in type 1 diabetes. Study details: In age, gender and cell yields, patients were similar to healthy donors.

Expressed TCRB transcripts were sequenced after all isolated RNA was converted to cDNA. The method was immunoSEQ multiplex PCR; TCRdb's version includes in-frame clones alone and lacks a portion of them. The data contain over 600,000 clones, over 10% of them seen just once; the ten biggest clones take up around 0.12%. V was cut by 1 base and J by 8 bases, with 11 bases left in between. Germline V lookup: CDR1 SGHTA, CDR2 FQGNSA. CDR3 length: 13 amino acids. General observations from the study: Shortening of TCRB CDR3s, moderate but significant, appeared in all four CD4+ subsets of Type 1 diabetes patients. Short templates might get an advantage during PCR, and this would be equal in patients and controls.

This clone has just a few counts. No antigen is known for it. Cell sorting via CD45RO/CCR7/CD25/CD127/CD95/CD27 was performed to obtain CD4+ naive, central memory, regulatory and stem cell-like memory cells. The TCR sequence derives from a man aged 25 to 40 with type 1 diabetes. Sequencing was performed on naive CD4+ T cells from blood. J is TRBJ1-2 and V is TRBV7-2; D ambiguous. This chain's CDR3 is CASSLVVRSGYTF. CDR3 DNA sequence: TGTGCCAGCAGCTTAGTGGTCAGGTCGGGCTACACCTTC.